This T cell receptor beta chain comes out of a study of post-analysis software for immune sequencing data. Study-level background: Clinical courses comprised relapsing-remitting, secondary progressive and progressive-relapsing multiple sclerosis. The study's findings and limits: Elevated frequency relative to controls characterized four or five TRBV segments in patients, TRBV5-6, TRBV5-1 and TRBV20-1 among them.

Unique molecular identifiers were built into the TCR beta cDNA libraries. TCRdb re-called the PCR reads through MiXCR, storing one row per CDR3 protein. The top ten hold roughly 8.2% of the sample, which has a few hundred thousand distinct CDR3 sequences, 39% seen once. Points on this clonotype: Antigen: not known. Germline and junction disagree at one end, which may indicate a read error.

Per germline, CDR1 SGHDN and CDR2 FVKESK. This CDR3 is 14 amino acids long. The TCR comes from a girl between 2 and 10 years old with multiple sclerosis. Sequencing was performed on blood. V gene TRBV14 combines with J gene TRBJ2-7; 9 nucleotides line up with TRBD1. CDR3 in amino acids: CTSSWGQGFYEQYF. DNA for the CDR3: TGTACCAGCAGCTGGGGACAGGGATTCTACGAGCAGTACTTC.